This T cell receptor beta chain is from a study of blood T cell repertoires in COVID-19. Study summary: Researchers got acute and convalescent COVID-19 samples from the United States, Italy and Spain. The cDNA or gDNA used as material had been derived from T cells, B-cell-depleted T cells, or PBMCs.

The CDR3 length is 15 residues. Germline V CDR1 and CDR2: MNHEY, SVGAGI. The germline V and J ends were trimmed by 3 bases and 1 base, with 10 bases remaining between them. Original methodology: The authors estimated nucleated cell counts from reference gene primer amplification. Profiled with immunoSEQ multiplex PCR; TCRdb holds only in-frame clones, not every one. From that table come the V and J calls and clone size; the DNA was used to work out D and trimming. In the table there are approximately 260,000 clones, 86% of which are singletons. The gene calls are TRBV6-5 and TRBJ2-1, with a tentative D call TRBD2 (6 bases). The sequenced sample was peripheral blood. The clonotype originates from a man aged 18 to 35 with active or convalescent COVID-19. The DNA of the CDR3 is TGTGCCAGCAGTTATTGGCGGGGTTCCTACAATGAGCAGTTCTTC. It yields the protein CASSYWRGSYNEQFF.